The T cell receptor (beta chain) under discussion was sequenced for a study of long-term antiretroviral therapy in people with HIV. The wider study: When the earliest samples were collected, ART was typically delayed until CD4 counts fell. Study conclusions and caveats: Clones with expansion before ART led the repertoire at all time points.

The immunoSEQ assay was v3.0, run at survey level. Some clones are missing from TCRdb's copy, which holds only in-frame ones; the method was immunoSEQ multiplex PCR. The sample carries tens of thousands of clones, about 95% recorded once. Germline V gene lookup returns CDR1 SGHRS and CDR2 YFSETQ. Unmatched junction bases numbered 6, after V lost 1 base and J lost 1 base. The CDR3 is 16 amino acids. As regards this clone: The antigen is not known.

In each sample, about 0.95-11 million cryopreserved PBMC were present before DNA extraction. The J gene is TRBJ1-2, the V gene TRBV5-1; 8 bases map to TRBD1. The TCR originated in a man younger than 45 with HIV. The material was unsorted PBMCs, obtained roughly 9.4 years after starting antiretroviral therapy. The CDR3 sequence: CASSLNPGQVNYGYTF. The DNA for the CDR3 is TGCGCCAGCAGCTTGAACCCGGGACAGGTTAACTATGGCTACACCTTC.